This entry lists 32 T cell receptor beta chains sequenced from one sample in a study of cytotoxic CD8 clonotypes in ibrutinib-treated CLL. Profiling relied on immunoSEQ multiplex PCR, and the TCRdb table lists in-frame clones only, not all of them. The table shows fewer than 400,000 clones, with roughly 67% occurring only once. The specimen was PBMCs, collected after 36 months of ibrutinib treatment. These receptors were collected from a human donor with chronic lymphocytic leukemia.

This clone has a handful of counts. The chain uses TRBV19 and TRBJ2-1; TRBD2 is a possible D gene (6 bases). Trimming stripped 1 base from V and 1 base from J, with 8 bases between. The CDR3 is 15 amino acids. Germline values: CDR1 LNHDA, CDR2 SQIVND (reference sequence). CDR3 DNA sequence: TGTGCCAGTAGTATAGGACTAGTATCCTACAATGAGCAGTTCTTC. It codes for CASSIGLVSYNEQFF.

The chain employs TRBV7-9 and TRBJ2-7; 8 bases agree with TRBD2. Trimming cost V 2 bases and J 6 bases; bases outside gene matches: 6. This CDR3 spans 14 amino acids. Germline assignment: CDR1 SEHNR and CDR2 FQNEAQ (reference sequence). The CDR3 loop reads CASSLTASGREQYF. CDR3 bases: TGTGCCAGCAGCTTAACGGCTAGCGGGCGCGAGCAGTACTTC. Full variable domain (outside the CDR3, taken from reference TRBV7-9 and TRBJ2-7): DTGVSQNPRHKITKRGQNVTFRCDPISEHNRLYWYRQTLGQGPEFLTYFQNEAQLEKSRLLSDRFSAERPKGSFSTLEIQRTEQGDSAMYLCASSLTASGREQYFGPGTRLTVT.

This clone showed up just once. This chain links TRBV6-1 with TRBJ2-7; no firm D call. CDR3 length: 11 amino acids. The V gene lost 5 bases and the J gene lost 9 bases, with 11 bases spanning the gap. The germline gives CDR1 MNHNS, CDR2 SASEGT. The CDR3, as DNA: TGTGCCAGCAGTCCGCTCCGGCTGCAGTACTTC. It is translated as CASSPLRLQYF.

This clone was picked up a small number of times. The chain uses TRBV7-8 and TRBJ2-7, with 9 bases aligning to TRBD1. Germline CDR1 SGHVS, CDR2 FQNEAQ. V shed 6 bases, J shed 0 bases, and the junction held 15 bases outside the gene matches. The CDR3 length is 18 residues. CDR3 in amino acids: CASSDYRDRALSSYEQYF. The CDR3 DNA reads as TGTGCCAGCAGTGACTACCGGGACAGGGCCCTGAGCTCCTACGAGCAGTACTTC.

The rearrangement uses TRBV5-1 and TRBJ1-4; D might be TRBD1 (5 bases). The CDR3 is 13 residues long. Germline CDR1 and CDR2: SGHRS and YFSETQ. Trimming stripped 1 base from V and 13 bases from J, with 14 bases between. Here the CDR3 DNA reads TGCGCCAGCAGCTTGACGGGGGGGAGAGTACTGTTTTTT. Its translation: CASSLTGGRVLFF.

The gene calls are TRBV27 and TRBJ2-7; 13 bases are shared with TRBD2. Germline trimming cut 5 bases from V and 1 base from J; bases unmatched to any gene: 8. Germline V gene sequence: CDR1 MNHEY, CDR2 SMNVEV (reference sequence). This CDR3 is built from 17 residues. In nucleotides, the CDR3 is TGTGCCAGCAGTCGACCACTAGCGGGAGGGCCATCCTACGAGCAGTACTTC. As protein: CASSRPLAGGPSYEQYF.

There are a few counts of this clone. The chain employs TRBV7-9 and TRBJ2-1; 7 bases agree with TRBD2. Germline loops: CDR1 SEHNR, CDR2 FQNEAQ (reference sequence). The CDR3 extends over 16 amino acids. V was pared by 5 bases and J by 6 bases, with 13 bases of the junction left unmatched. CDR3 sequence reads: CASSRSTSVRGNEQFF. The DNA for the CDR3 is TGTGCCAGCAGCAGAAGCACTAGCGTACGTGGCAATGAGCAGTTCTTC.

The chain employs TRBV11-2 and TRBJ1-2; perhaps TRBD1 as D (5 bases). V gave up 1 base and J gave up 0 bases, with 12 bases separating them. The length of the CDR3 is 16 residues. Germline V gene data show CDR1 as SGHAT and CDR2 as FQNNGV. CDR3 DNA: TGTGCCAGCAGCTTAGTTTACAGACAGCCTAACTATGGCTACACCTTC. Translated, it gives CASSLVYRQPNYGYTF.

The genes are TRBV28 and TRBJ2-5, with D perhaps assigned TRBD1 or TRBD2 (5 bases each). Trimming stripped 2 bases from V and 5 bases from J, with 15 bases between. The germline V gene has CDR1 MDHEN and CDR2 SYDVKM. This CDR3 has 15 amino acids. CDR3 DNA sequence: TGTGCCAGCAGTTTAGTTACGGGGCCGAGGGAGACCCAGTACTTC. Its protein product is CASSLVTGPRETQYF.

The chain carries TRBV4-1 and TRBJ2-2; D gene ambiguous. CDR3 length equals 15 residues. CDR1 is MGHRA, CDR2 YSYEKL, per germline. V was pared by 1 base and J by 1 base, with 7 bases between. This CDR3 is CASSQVSENTGELFF. The CDR3 nucleotides read TGCGCCAGCAGCCAAGTTTCGGAGAACACCGGGGAGCTGTTTTTT.

The chain links TRBV15 to TRBJ2-3; no clear D gene. Germline CDR1 LNHNV, CDR2 YYDKDF (reference sequence). The CDR3 is 16 amino acids. V was trimmed by 2 bases and J by 0 bases, leaving 12 bases between them. The CDR3 protein is CATSRPDLGSTDTQYF. The CDR3 DNA is TGTGCCACCAGCAGACCTGACCTCGGTAGCACAGATACGCAGTATTTT.

A word on this clone: The same CDR3 also results from other DNA sequences found in this sample. The chain combines TRBV19 with TRBJ2-3; D is unclear. This CDR3 is built from 16 residues. Germline V gene lookup returns CDR1 LNHDA and CDR2 SQIVND (reference sequence). Trimming removed 1 base at V and 4 bases at J, with 15 bases between. CDR3 DNA: TGTGCCAGTAGTATAGGGGCTGGGCCGGGCCCAGATACGCAGTATTTT. Its protein product is CASSIGAGPGPDTQYF.

V is TRBV5-1 and J is TRBJ2-7; D possibly corresponds to TRBD1 (6 bases). The CDR3 extends over 15 amino acids. Per germline, CDR1 SGHRS and CDR2 YFSETQ. Trimming pared 1 base from V and 2 bases from J, leaving 13 bases between. The CDR3 nucleotides are TGCGCCAGCAGCTTGCAGGGGATCAGGACCTACGAGCAGTACTTC. Translation gives CASSLQGIRTYEQYF.

This clone was seen only once. The chain couples TRBV7-9 to TRBJ1-1; 7 nucleotides match TRBD1. The CDR3 has 15 residues. Looked up from germline, CDR1 is SEHNR and CDR2 is FQNEAQ (reference sequence). V lost 5 bases and J lost 7; bases outside the gene matches: 13. The CDR3 loop reads CASSPLGTAKIEAFF. CDR3 in DNA: TGTGCCAGCAGCCCGCTCGGGACAGCTAAGATTGAAGCTTTCTTT.

There are a few counts of this clone. This specimen includes other DNA sequences encoding the same CDR3. The chain employs TRBV28 and TRBJ2-7; D gene uncertain. This CDR3 contains 12 residues. Germline V gene lookup returns CDR1 MDHEN and CDR2 SYDVKM. V lost 6 bases and J lost 2, with 8 bases in between. Here the CDR3 DNA reads TGTGCCAGCAGCCGCGGAACCTACGAGCAGTACTTC. Translating gives CASSRGTYEQYF.

The V call is TRBV4-1, the J call TRBJ2-1; TRBD1 aligns across 9 bases. The CDR3 is 15 amino acids. Germline V CDR1 and CDR2: MGHRA, YSYEKL. V lost 4 bases to trimming and J lost 7 bases; unmatched junction nucleotides: 8. CDR3 region: CASSPSGTGRNEQFF. The CDR3 coding sequence is TGCGCCAGCAGCCCTTCCGGGACAGGGAGGAATGAGCAGTTCTTC.

The chain carries TRBV28 and TRBJ2-4, with 8 bases identical to TRBD2. This CDR3 comprises 15 residues. Germline CDR1 reads MDHEN; CDR2 reads SYDVKM. V dropped 5 bases and J dropped 0; count of bases not matched to a gene: 3. CDR3 protein: CASSPGGIAKNIQYF. CDR3 DNA: TGTGCCAGCAGTCCGGGGGGGATAGCCAAAAACATTCAGTACTTC. Drawing the rest from reference TRBV28 and TRBJ2-4, the complete variable domain is DVKVTQSSRYLVKRTGEKVFLECVQDMDHENMFWYRQDPGLGLRLIYFSYDVKMKEKGDIPEGYSVSREKKERFSLILESASTNQTSMYLCASSPGGIAKNIQYFGAGTRLSVL.

The genes are TRBV11-2 and TRBJ1-2; D remains unclear. The CDR3 extends over 13 amino acids. In germline, CDR1 is SGHAT, CDR2 FQNNGV. Trimming took off 0 bases at V and 6 bases at J, with 8 bases between the two ends. DNA for the CDR3: TGTGCCAGCAGCTTAGATCTTGGAGATGGCTACACCTTC. Amino acid sequence: CASSLDLGDGYTF.

V and J are TRBV7-8 and TRBJ1-3; D may be TRBD1 (5 bases). Trimming removed 6 bases from V and 0 bases from J, with 18 bases in between. The germline V gene has CDR1 SGHVS and CDR2 FQNEAQ. The CDR3 loop spans 17 amino acids. The CDR3 DNA follows: TGTGCCAGCAGTTTCGCCGGGACGGTTTACTCTGGAAACACCATATATTTT. Amino acids: CASSFAGTVYSGNTIYF. Full variable domain (remainder filled in from reference TRBV7-8 and TRBJ1-3): GAGVSQSPRYKVAKRGQDVALRCDPISGHVSLFWYQQALGQGPEFLTYFQNEAQLDKSGLPSDRFFAERPEGSVSTLKIQRTQQEDSAVYLCASSFAGTVYSGNTIYFGEGSWLTVV.

The J gene is TRBJ1-1, the V gene TRBV27, with D hard to call. Deletions cut 7 bases from V and 2 bases from J, with 8 bases between. Germline values: CDR1 MNHEY, CDR2 SMNVEV (reference sequence). The CDR3 runs 12 residues. CDR3 DNA sequence: TGTGCCAGCATCTCAGGAAACACTGAAGCTTTCTTT. Amino acids: CASISGNTEAFF.

The chain uses TRBV15 and TRBJ2-1; 7 bases align to TRBD1. The germline V gene has CDR1 LNHNV and CDR2 YYDKDF (reference sequence). This CDR3 spans 16 amino acids. Unmatched junction bases numbered 6, after V lost 2 bases and J lost 2 bases. The CDR3: CATSRLRDSTYNEQFF. CDR3 DNA sequence: TGTGCCACCAGCAGATTACGGGACAGCACCTACAATGAGCAGTTCTTC. The variable domain in full, with the rest retrieved from reference TRBV15 and TRBJ2-1, is DAMVIQNPRYQVTQFGKPVTLSCSQTLNHNVMYWYQQKSSQAPKLLFHYYDKDFNNEADTPDNFQSRRPNTSFCFLDIRSPGLGDTAMYLCATSRLRDSTYNEQFFGPGTRLTVL.

This clone was counted once. This chain links TRBV29-1 with TRBJ2-7, with D unclear. Trimming pared 4 bases from V and 0 bases from J, leaving 10 bases between. This CDR3 is 13 amino acids long. CDR1 is SQVTM and CDR2 is ANQGSEA in the germline V gene. The CDR3 DNA reads TGCAGCGTTGGATACAGAGTCTCCTACGAGCAGTACTTC. This codes for CSVGYRVSYEQYF.

This clone showed up just a few times. The gene calls are TRBV7-6 and TRBJ2-7; the match to TRBD1 covers 10 bases. The trim removed 4 bases at V and 3 bases at J, leaving 0 bases unmatched. This CDR3 comprises 13 residues. Germline V gene data show CDR1 as SGHVS and CDR2 as FNYEAQ. The CDR3 loop is CASSWDRGYEQYF. The CDR3 DNA reads as TGTGCCAGCAGCTGGGACAGGGGCTACGAGCAGTACTTC.

V gene TRBV19 combines with J gene TRBJ2-1; maybe TRBD2 (5 bases). Germline CDR1 reads LNHDA; CDR2 reads SQIVND (reference sequence). The V and J ends lost 3 bases and 8 bases respectively, with 17 bases between them. This CDR3 has 15 residues. CDR3 amino acids: CASSIHPHLADEQFF. CDR3 DNA: TGTGCCAGTAGTATCCACCCACATCTAGCAGATGAGCAGTTCTTC.

The genes are TRBV2 and TRBJ2-3; D may match TRBD1 or TRBD2 (6 bases each). The CDR3 covers 14 residues. CDR1 and CDR2 (germline): SNHLY, FYNNEI. CDR3 region: CVGGRGPRGDTQYF. CDR3 sequence (DNA): TGTGTTGGGGGCCGGGGGCCCCGGGGAGATACGCAGTATTTT. The full variable domain, with the rest looked up from reference TRBV2 and TRBJ2-3, is EPEVTQTPSHQVTQMGQEVILRCVPISNHLYFYWYRQILGQKVEFLVSFYNNEISEKSEIFDDQFSVERPDGSNFTLKIRSTKLEDSAMYFCVGGRGPRGDTQYFGPGTRLTVL.

The rearrangement joins TRBV6-5 to TRBJ2-7, with 11 bases lining up with TRBD2. The CDR3 runs 15 residues. The germline V gene has CDR1 MNHEY and CDR2 SVGAGI. The junction had 6 bases not matched to a gene; V was cut back by 5 bases and J by 3 bases. Here the CDR3 reads CASSQWTSGRYEQYF. The CDR3 DNA sequence: TGTGCCAGCAGTCAATGGACTAGCGGGCGCTACGAGCAGTACTTC.

This clone was seen a few times. This chain links TRBV14 with TRBJ1-4; 9 bases fit TRBD1. Germline CDR1 SGHDN, CDR2 FVKESK. This CDR3 has 17 amino acids. J gave up 0 bases and V 6 bases, and 8 bases lay outside the gene matches. CDR3 loop: CASSLQGAGATNEKLFF. CDR3 sequence (DNA): TGTGCCAGCAGTCTACAGGGGGCGGGGGCAACTAATGAAAAACTGTTTTTT.

There are a few counts of this clone. This chain joins TRBV6-6 and TRBJ1-5; 9 positions agree with TRBD1. CDR1 MNHNY and CDR2 SVGAGI come from the germline V gene (reference sequence). The junction had 7 bases not matched to a gene; V was cut back by 2 bases and J by 5 bases. The CDR3 totals 16 residues. The CDR3 coding sequence is TGTGCCAGCAGTTACGCAGGGGGACAGGGACATCAGCCCCAGCATTTT. It translates to CASSYAGGQGHQPQHF.

J is TRBJ1-4 and V is TRBV18; D is possibly TRBD1 (6 bases). V lost 4 bases and J 6 bases, leaving 9 bases between the germline ends. CDR3 length equals 13 residues. Germline lookup yields CDR1 KGHSH and CDR2 LQKENI. The CDR3 region is CASSLRGYEKLFF. Written as DNA, the CDR3 is TGTGCCAGCTCACTTAGGGGGTATGAAAAACTGTTTTTT.

This clone occurred once. The chain has TRBV14 and TRBJ2-7; 8 positions agree with TRBD1. Germline V gene data show CDR1 as SGHDN and CDR2 as FVKESK. This CDR3 comprises 15 residues. V trimming: 0 bases; J trimming: 1 base; junction bases outside the gene matches: 2. The CDR3: CASSQDGQGSYEQYF. For the CDR3, the DNA is TGTGCCAGCAGCCAAGACGGACAGGGATCCTACGAGCAGTACTTC.

The CDR3 DNA follows: TGTGCCAGCAGCGTTGGGACAGAACTGTTGCGAGGAAACACCATATATTTT. The encoded protein is CASSVGTELLRGNTIYF. V usage is TRBV9 and J usage is TRBJ1-3, with 7 bases identical to TRBD1. The CDR3 runs to 17 residues. J gave up 4 bases and V 2 bases, and 12 bases lay outside the gene matches. Germline V CDR1 and CDR2: SGDLS, YYNGEE.

The chain is built from TRBV27 and TRBJ2-5; 7 bases line up with TRBD1. V lost 0 bases and J lost 4; bases outside the gene matches: 8. CDR1 MNHEY and CDR2 SMNVEV come from the germline V gene (reference sequence). The CDR3 is 16 amino acids. CDR3 residues: CASSLSWDRRSETQYF. CDR3 bases: TGTGCCAGCAGTTTATCGTGGGACAGACGCTCAGAGACCCAGTACTTC.